Below are 27 T cell receptor beta chains sequenced from a single sample in a study of T-cell memory formation after mild COVID-19. TCRdb used MiXCR to reprocess the 5' RACE reads, holding one entry per CDR3 protein. The sample lists some 130,000 distinct CDR3 sequences, 15% to 20% occurring once. The material sequenced was PBMCs or a T cell subset sorted from them (not recorded which). These receptors came from an adult woman who had mild COVID-19 (a few samples of this study predate the infection). Cell type and time point are not known.

This clonotype was seen only a few times. This chain joins TRBV15 and TRBJ2-1; 7 positions match TRBD2. The CDR3 is 16 amino acids. CDR1 is LNHNV, CDR2 YYDKDF, per germline (reference sequence). J gave up 4 bases and V 4 bases, and 10 bases lay outside the gene matches. Here the CDR3 DNA reads TGTGCCACCAGCACGACGCGGGAGTTCGGTTACAATGAGCAGTTCTTC. This translates into CATSTTREFGYNEQFF.

This clonotype was counted between two and nine times. J is TRBJ1-5 and V is TRBV20-1; D is unresolved. V was cut by 5 bases and J by 3 bases, with 8 bases left in between. The germline gives CDR1 DFQATT, CDR2 SNEGSKA (reference sequence). The CDR3 runs to 12 residues. The chain's CDR3 is CSAWTVNQPQHF. The CDR3 nucleotides are TGCAGTGCTTGGACGGTCAATCAGCCCCAGCATTTT.

This clonotype has more than one count but fewer than ten. This rearrangement joins TRBV7-2 to TRBJ2-7, with 10 nucleotides matching TRBD2. The CDR3 consists of 14 residues. CDR1 is SGHTA and CDR2 is FQGNSA in the germline V gene. Losses at the gene ends were 4 bases for V and 3 bases for J; bases not matched to a gene: 3. CDR3 in DNA: TGTGCCAGCAGCTCTAGCGGGGGATACTACGAGCAGTACTTC. This sequence encodes CASSSSGGYYEQYF. Full variable domain (remainder filled in from reference TRBV7-2 and TRBJ2-7): GAGVSQSPSNKVTEKGKDVELRCDPISGHTALYWYRQSLGQGLEFLIYFQGNSAPDKSGLPSDRFSAERTGGSVSTLTIQRTQQEDSAVYLCASSSSGGYYEQYFGPGTRLTVT.

A few counts support this clonotype. The rearrangement links TRBV6-5 to TRBJ2-5; either TRBD1 or TRBD2 may fit D (5 bases each). The CDR3 length is 14 residues. V was trimmed by 0 bases and J by 5 bases, leaving 10 bases between them. CDR1 is MNHEY and CDR2 is SVGAGI in the germline V gene. DNA for the CDR3: TGTGCCAGCAGTTACTCGGGTTGGGGGGAGACCCAGTACTTC. It codes for CASSYSGWGETQYF.

This rearrangement joins TRBV12-3 or TRBV12-4 to TRBJ2-7, with a possible D match to TRBD1 (6 bases). V gave up 6 bases and J gave up 5 bases, with 20 bases separating them. The length of the CDR3 is 15 residues. CDR3 amino acids: CASSPSGQLRDEQYF. In DNA form, the CDR3 reads TGTGCCAGCAGCCCCTCCGGACAGTTGAGGGACGAGCAGTACTTC.

The chain recombines TRBV18 with TRBJ2-5; D is possibly TRBD2 (6 bases). The CDR3 is 15 residues long. From germline, CDR1 is KGHSH and CDR2 LQKENI. V lost 2 bases, J lost 4 bases, and 14 bases lay in between. The CDR3 protein is CASSPESGGGETQYF. For the CDR3, the DNA is TGTGCCAGCTCACCAGAGTCCGGGGGTGGAGAGACCCAGTACTTC.

This clonotype was counted only a few times. The V call is TRBV6-6, the J call TRBJ2-3; D possibly corresponds to TRBD2 (6 bases). This CDR3 is built from 15 residues. Germline V gene sequence: CDR1 MNHNY, CDR2 SVGAGI (reference sequence). V shed 4 bases and J shed 4 bases, with 15 bases lying between them. DNA for the CDR3: TGTGCCAGCAGTTCAACAGCGGGTGGCGCAGATACGCAGTATTTT. It yields the protein CASSSTAGGADTQYF.

This clonotype occurred a few times. V is TRBV4-1 and J is TRBJ2-2, with D uncertain. The germline V and J ends were trimmed by 1 base and 4 bases, with 7 bases remaining between them. Germline V lookup: CDR1 MGHRA, CDR2 YSYEKL. The CDR3 totals 14 residues. CDR3 sequence (DNA): TGCGCCAGCAGCCAAGGAAGTTCCACCGGGGAGCTGTTTTTT. Translating it yields CASSQGSSTGELFF.

A remark on this clonotype: A clone one base away is much larger, so this may be a read error. The V and J genes are TRBV9 and TRBJ1-5, with D possibly being TRBD1 (5 bases). V lost 4 bases and J lost 10, with 18 bases in between. This CDR3 comprises 14 residues. CDR1 is SGDLS, CDR2 YYNGEE, per germline. The CDR3 here is CASSRGGLLNPQHF. The CDR3 DNA is TGTGCCAGCAGCAGGGGAGGGCTCTTAAATCCCCAGCATTTT.

The chain recombines TRBV7-6 with TRBJ2-7; TRBD2 aligns across 8 bases. The V gene end was trimmed by 1 base and the J gene end by 9 bases; junction bases not matched to a gene: 17. CDR3 size: 17 residues. Looked up from germline, CDR1 is SGHVS and CDR2 is FNYEAQ. The CDR3 DNA sequence: TGTGCCAGCAGCTTAGTCACCTCCGGGACTAGTCCTACGACGCAGTACTTC. Translated: CASSLVTSGTSPTTQYF.

This rearrangement joins TRBV9 to TRBJ2-1, with D possibly being TRBD1 (6 bases). The CDR3 length is 15 residues. Germline CDR1 and CDR2: SGDLS and YYNGEE. Trimming stripped 0 bases from V and 0 bases from J, with 7 bases between. CDR3 nucleotides: TGTGCCAGCAGCGTAGAGGACAGCTCCTACAATGAGCAGTTCTTC. Translation: CASSVEDSSYNEQFF.

This clonotype occurred a few times. The gene calls are TRBV15 and TRBJ2-7; TRBD1 aligns across 9 bases. This CDR3 is built from 14 residues. V was pared by 4 bases and J by 2 bases, with 3 bases of the junction left unmatched. From germline, CDR1 is LNHNV and CDR2 YYDKDF (reference sequence). The CDR3 is CATSTGQGTYEQYF. CDR3 sequence (DNA): TGTGCCACCAGCACGGGACAGGGTACCTACGAGCAGTACTTC.

The J gene is TRBJ2-7, the V gene TRBV3-1; D possibly corresponds to TRBD2 (6 bases). This CDR3 is 13 amino acids long. Germline lookup yields CDR1 LGHDT and CDR2 YNNKEL (reference sequence). Trimming removed 3 bases from V and 4 bases from J, with 10 bases in between. The CDR3, as DNA: TGTGCCAGCAGCCAGTGGAGGGGATACGAGCAGTACTTC. Its protein product is CASSQWRGYEQYF.

V and J are TRBV20-1 and TRBJ1-2; TRBD1 agrees at 9 bases. The CDR3 sequence is 15 residues long. From germline, CDR1 is DFQATT and CDR2 SNEGSKA (reference sequence). The trim removed 1 base at V and 7 bases at J, leaving 10 bases unmatched. The CDR3 reads CSARAPGQGVGGYTF. The CDR3 bases are TGCAGTGCTAGAGCTCCGGGACAGGGAGTTGGTGGCTACACCTTC.

This clonotype was seen a few times. This sequence joins TRBV4-3 and TRBJ2-1; D is perhaps TRBD2 (6 bases). The CDR3 covers 15 residues. Trimming pared 0 bases from V and 4 bases from J, leaving 10 bases between. Germline assignment: CDR1 LGHNA and CDR2 YSLEER. CDR3 nucleotide sequence: TGCGCCAGCAGCCAAGAGGGACTTACTTACAATGAGCAGTTCTTC. This translates into CASSQEGLTYNEQFF.

This clonotype was counted only a few times. V gene TRBV19 combines with J gene TRBJ2-7; 7 nucleotides align to TRBD2. This CDR3 region has 14 residues. The germline V gene encodes CDR1 LNHDA and CDR2 SQIVND (reference sequence). The V segment lost 3 bases and the J segment 0 bases; nucleotides outside the gene matches: 2. The CDR3 nucleotides read TGTGCCAGTAGTATCAAGCGGGACTCCTACGAGCAGTACTTC. This translates into CASSIKRDSYEQYF.

The chain carries TRBV12-3 or TRBV12-4 and TRBJ2-6, with a tentative D call TRBD1 (5 bases). Trimming removed 2 bases at V and 3 bases at J, with 5 bases between. The CDR3 is 14 residues long. The CDR3 sequence is CASSLQGGANVLTF. CDR3 nucleotides: TGTGCCAGCAGTTTACAGGGTGGGGCCAACGTCCTGACTTTC.

The rearrangement uses TRBV28 and TRBJ2-2; 10 bases line up with TRBD1. The germline CDR1 and CDR2 sequences are MDHEN and SYDVKM. This CDR3 region has 15 residues. The V segment lost 5 bases and the J segment 6 bases; nucleotides outside the gene matches: 6. In nucleotides, the CDR3 is TGTGCCAGCAGTCTGCGACAGGGGGCTGCCGGGGAGCTGTTTTTT. Protein sequence: CASSLRQGAAGELFF.

V is TRBV5-5 and J is TRBJ2-5; D remains unclear. Trimming removed 4 bases at V and 5 bases at J, with 15 bases between. This CDR3 is 14 amino acids long. The germline V gene encodes CDR1 SGHKS and CDR2 YYEKEE (reference sequence). The CDR3 DNA reads TGTGCCAGCAGCCCAGCCCAACTTGGGGAGACCCAGTACTTC. Translating it yields CASSPAQLGETQYF. Full variable domain (rest looked up from reference TRBV5-5 and TRBJ2-5): DAGVTQSPTHLIKTRGQQVTLRCSPISGHKSVSWYQQVLGQGPQFIFQYYEKEERGRGNFPDRFSARQFPNYSSELNVNALLLGDSALYLCASSPAQLGETQYFGPGTRLLVL.

This clonotype was picked up a small number of times. The V gene is TRBV7-3, the J gene TRBJ2-5; no reliable D call. This CDR3 has 13 residues. Germline values: CDR1 SGHTA, CDR2 FQGTGA. The germline V and J ends were trimmed by 6 bases and 1 base, with 9 bases remaining between them. The CDR3 bases are TGTGCCAGCAGTGGGGTACCCCAAGAGACCCAGTACTTC. Encoded protein: CASSGVPQETQYF.

This clonotype was seen many times. The gene calls are TRBV15 and TRBJ2-6, with D perhaps TRBD1 (5 bases). The CDR3 is made up of 16 amino acids. The V and J ends lost 4 bases and 0 bases respectively, with 10 bases between them. Germline V gene lookup returns CDR1 LNHNV and CDR2 YYDKDF (reference sequence). The CDR3, as DNA: TGTGCCACCAGCACCCCCAGGGTCTCTGGGGCCAACGTCCTGACTTTC. Its translation: CATSTPRVSGANVLTF.

This clonotype came up a few times. The chain uses TRBV12-3 or TRBV12-4 and TRBJ1-2, with D unclear. V lost 4 bases and J 3 bases, leaving 3 bases between the germline ends. The CDR3 sequence is 11 residues long. DNA for the CDR3: TGTGCCAGCAGTTCGGACTATGGCTACACCTTC. As protein: CASSSDYGYTF.

The sample holds a few counts of this clonotype. V is TRBV12-3 or TRBV12-4 and J is TRBJ2-1, with D perhaps given as TRBD1 or TRBD2 (5 bases each). V was shortened by 4 bases and J by 10 bases, with 8 bases between the two germline ends. The CDR3 contains 11 residues. In nucleotides, the CDR3 is TGTGCCAGCAGTTACGGGACGGAGCAGTTCTTC. This gives the protein CASSYGTEQFF.

V and J are TRBV6-5 and TRBJ1-1; the D gene is possibly TRBD1 (5 bases). The CDR3 extends over 15 amino acids. The V gene lost 0 bases and the J gene lost 1 base, with 9 bases spanning the gap. From germline, CDR1 is MNHEY and CDR2 SVGAGI. The CDR3 DNA reads as TGTGCCAGCAGTTACTCGGGGGAAGAGAACACTGAAGCTTTCTTT. This translates into CASSYSGEENTEAFF.

In this sample, this clonotype turned up a few times. The gene calls are TRBV6-2 or TRBV6-3 and TRBJ2-2; no reliable D call. Germline V CDR1 and CDR2: MNHEY, SVGEGT. The CDR3 spans 12 residues. V lost 6 bases to trimming and J lost 0 bases, with 2 bases between them. CDR3 bases: TGTGCCAGCAGAACGAACACCGGGGAGCTGTTTTTT. Residues: CASRTNTGELFF.

This sequence joins TRBV6-2 or TRBV6-3 and TRBJ1-1; no clear D gene. The CDR3 is made up of 13 amino acids. Germline CDR1 reads MNHEY; CDR2 reads SVGEGT. V shed 11 bases and J shed 1 base, with 14 bases lying between them. The CDR3 sequence is CASGSGRNTEAFF. In DNA form, the CDR3 reads TGTGCCTCAGGCAGTGGGCGGAACACTGAAGCTTTCTTT.

This clonotype was seen only a few times. This chain uses TRBV5-4 with TRBJ2-3, with 14 bases identical to TRBD2. Germline V gives CDR1 SGHNT, CDR2 YYREEE (reference sequence). Trimming took 3 bases from V and 4 from J; bases not matched to a gene: 13. This CDR3 has 19 amino acids. The CDR3 DNA follows: TGTGCCAGCAGCTCCCCGATCTCCCGACTAGCGGGAGGGGCAGATACGCAGTATTTT. Protein sequence: CASSSPISRLAGGADTQYF.